Listed below are T cell receptor beta chains from one sample, sequenced in a study of blood T cell repertoires in COVID-19. Clones were read by immunoSEQ multiplex PCR, and TCRdb kept only the in-frame ones, dropping some. The sample carries 150,000 or so clones, around 87% recorded once. Sequenced: PBMCs or T cells enriched from blood (not recorded which). These TCRs come from a woman aged 40 to 50 who had been exposed to COVID-19. Both conserved end residues are part of each CDR3. The D gene is left open where the match is weak. The size field is filled for only some rows; it gives once, few, many or a size class.

V	size	D	J	CDR3	DNA
TRBV6-4	NA	TRBD2	TRBJ2-1	CASSYELASNEQFF	TGTGCCAGCAGTTACGAACTAGCGAGCAATGAGCAGTTCTTC
TRBV18	NA	NA	TRBJ2-5	CASSPTKETQYF	TGTGCCAGCTCACCGACAAAAGAGACCCAGTACTTC
TRBV12-5	once	NA	TRBJ2-3	CASGLREGSTDTQYF	TGTGCTAGTGGTTTGCGGGAAGGGAGCACAGATACGCAGTATTTT
TRBV4-3	few	TRBD2	TRBJ2-7	CASSQDGGSGRPQYF	TGCGCCAGCAGCCAAGATGGGGGTAGCGGGAGGCCCCAGTACTTC
TRBV3-1/TRBV3-2	few	NA	TRBJ1-3	CASSLLRALREAGNTIYF	TGTGCCAGCAGCCTTTTACGGGCCCTGAGGGAGGCTGGAAACACCATATATTTT
TRBV6-5	NA	TRBD1	TRBJ1-6	CASSYSRGQGNSPLHF	TGTGCCAGCAGTTACTCGAGGGGACAGGGTAATTCACCCCTCCACTTT
TRBV18	NA	TRBD1	TRBJ2-5	CASSPLGQGQETQYF	TGTGCCAGCTCACCACTAGGACAGGGGCAAGAGACCCAGTACTTC
TRBV5-4	once	NA	TRBJ2-7	CASSWLGAREQYF	TGTGCCAGCAGCTGGTTGGGGGCACGGGAGCAGTACTTC
TRBV28	NA	NA	TRBJ1-4	CASSFKTGVGEKLFF	TGTGCCAGCAGTTTTAAGACAGGCGTAGGTGAAAAACTGTTTTTT
TRBV4-1	NA	NA	TRBJ2-6	CASSPGQRGSSGANVLTF	TGCGCCAGCAGCCCCGGACAGAGGGGGTCCTCTGGGGCCAACGTCCTGACTTTC
TRBV5-6	NA	NA	TRBJ2-5	CASSVDLAPGETQYF	TGTGCCAGCAGCGTAGACCTAGCGCCGGGGGAGACCCAGTACTTC
TRBV7-2	NA	TRBD1	TRBJ2-1	CASSLGQGAGEQFF	TGTGCCAGCAGCTTAGGGCAGGGGGCTGGTGAGCAGTTCTTC
TRBV10-1	NA	NA	TRBJ2-1	CASSDRRTVYNEQFF	TGCGCCAGCAGTGACCGGAGGACAGTCTACAATGAGCAGTTCTTC
TRBV6-1	NA	NA	TRBJ2-1	CASSEGYISYNEQFF	TGTGCCAGCAGTGAAGGGTACATCTCCTACAATGAGCAGTTCTTC
TRBV3-1/TRBV3-2	NA	TRBD2	TRBJ2-3	CASSQEGLAGGYTDTQYF	TGTGCCAGCAGCCAAGAAGGACTAGCGGGAGGGTACACAGATACGCAGTATTTT
TRBV2	once	NA	TRBJ1-3	CASSQSGNTIYF	TGTGCCAGCAGTCAATCCGGAAACACCATATATTTT
TRBV5-1	NA	TRBD2	TRBJ2-7	CASSVSGGPSYEQYF	TGCGCCAGCAGCGTCTCGGGGGGGCCCTCCTACGAGCAGTACTTC
TRBV27	NA	TRBD1	TRBJ1-5	CASSRLGTGFSNQPQHF	TGTGCCAGCAGTCGACTCGGGACAGGGTTTAGCAATCAGCCCCAGCATTTT
TRBV10-3	NA	NA	TRBJ1-4	CAISGGGLEKLFF	TGTGCCATCAGTGGGGGGGGCTTGGAAAAACTGTTTTTT
TRBV10-3	NA	TRBD1	TRBJ2-2	CAISTGTGARVGELFF	TGTGCCATCAGTACCGGGACAGGGGCGAGGGTCGGGGAGCTGTTTTTT
TRBV5-1	NA	TRBD1	TRBJ1-2	CASSLGDRHDYGYTF	TGCGCCAGCAGCTTGGGGGACAGGCACGATTATGGCTACACCTTC
TRBV2	NA	TRBD2	TRBJ2-2	CASSPSSGRSSGELFF	TGTGCCAGCAGCCCCTCTAGCGGGAGAAGCTCCGGGGAGCTGTTTTTT
TRBV9	NA	NA	TRBJ1-5	CASSVGYSNQPQHF	TGTGCCAGCAGCGTAGGCTATAGCAATCAGCCCCAGCATTTT